The source of this T cell receptor beta chain is a study of blood T cell repertoires in COVID-19. Across the whole study: The United States, Italy and Spain provided the acute and convalescent COVID-19 samples.

In the source study's methods: Scientists estimated how many nucleated cells there were by amplifying reference gene primers. Using immunoSEQ multiplex PCR, the repertoire was profiled, and TCRdb retains in-frame clones only, with some absent. The DNA gave D and trimming, while V, J and clone size come from that table. The sample consists of about 110,000 clones, about four fifths of them appearing once. The clonotype was recovered from a woman in her 70s with acute or convalescent COVID-19. The sequencing sample was made of peripheral blood.

The CDR3 sequence: CASSPPNLRGAFGNTIYF. CDR3 coding DNA: TGTGCCAGCTCACCACCGAATCTGCGGGGGGCGTTTGGAAACACCATATATTTT. The gene calls are TRBV18 and TRBJ1-3, with D possibly matching TRBD1 (6 bases). The CDR3 consists of 18 residues. V lost 0 bases to trimming and J lost 3 bases, with 18 bases between them. Germline V gene data show CDR1 as KGHSH and CDR2 as LQKENI.